The 12 T cell receptor beta chains given below trace back to one sample, sequenced in a study of T cell changes during pregnancy in multiple sclerosis. TCRdb's table, derived via immunoSEQ multiplex PCR, lists solely in-frame clones and lacks some. The sample yields 30,000 to 40,000 clones, approximately 89% seen once. Sequenced here: CD4+ T cells from peripheral blood mononuclear cells, sampled after pregnancy. The receptors stem from a female donor in good health, enrolled as a control in a pregnancy study.

V is TRBV5-6 and J is TRBJ1-2; tentative D call: TRBD1 (5 bases). CDR1 and CDR2 (germline): SGHDT, YYEEEE. The V end lost 2 bases, the J end lost 8 bases, and 16 bases lay between the germline ends. The CDR3 is 14 residues long. The CDR3 region has the DNA TGTGCCAGCAGCTTTGCCAGGGCCCGAGGAGGCTACACCTTC. Protein product: CASSFARARGGYTF.

The count of this clone is one. The chain carries TRBV10-3 and TRBJ1-4; D is possibly TRBD1 (6 bases). The V gene's germline CDR1 is ENHRY and CDR2 SYGVKD. CDR3 size: 13 residues. V lost 5 bases and J 7 bases, leaving 11 bases between the germline ends. The CDR3 region has the DNA TGTGCCATCAGTTCCACAGGGAGTGAAAAACTGTTTTTT. This sequence encodes CAISSTGSEKLFF.

The chain carries TRBV10-1 and TRBJ1-1, with 8 positions matching TRBD1. CDR1 is WNHNN, CDR2 SYGVQD, per germline (reference sequence). Unmatched junction bases numbered 0, after V lost 2 bases and J lost 1 base. The CDR3 contains 14 residues. The CDR3 coding sequence is TGCGCCAGCAGTGAGGGACAGGGGAACACTGAAGCTTTCTTT. It specifies CASSEGQGNTEAFF.

This chain uses TRBV5-1 with TRBJ1-2; D ambiguous. This CDR3 region has 14 residues. V shed 4 bases and J shed 3 bases, with 13 bases lying between them. Germline values: CDR1 SGHRS, CDR2 YFSETQ. DNA of the CDR3: TGCGCCAGCAGCGAGGTGCGGGGAGACTATGGCTACACCTTC. Encoded protein: CASSEVRGDYGYTF. Full variable domain (rest looked up from reference TRBV5-1 and TRBJ1-2): KAGVTQTPRYLIKTRGQQVTLSCSPISGHRSVSWYQQTPGQGLQFLFEYFSETQRNKGNFPGRFSGRQFSNSRSEMNVSTLELGDSALYLCASSEVRGDYGYTFGSGTRLTVV.

The chain recombines TRBV5-1 with TRBJ2-2; TRBD2 agrees at 10 bases. Per germline, CDR1 SGHRS and CDR2 YFSETQ. CDR3 length: 16 residues. Trimming took 3 bases from V and 1 from J; bases not matched to a gene: 3. CDR3: CASSSWTSGNTGELFF. Here the CDR3 DNA reads TGCGCCAGCAGCTCCTGGACTAGCGGGAACACCGGGGAGCTGTTTTTT.

The chain is built from TRBV21-1 and TRBJ2-3; the D call TRBD2 from the table was never checked on the DNA. TRBV21-1 is marked as a pseudogene. The CDR3 totals 17 residues. The CDR3 sequence: CASTPPMLAASTDTQYF. CDR3 in DNA: TGTGCCAGCACCCCCCCAATGCTAGCGGCAAGCACAGATACGCAGTATTTT.

The chain employs TRBV30 and TRBJ1-3, with D maybe TRBD1 (5 bases). V gave up 2 bases and J gave up 3 bases, with 14 bases separating them. Germline lookup yields CDR1 GTSNPN and CDR2 SVGIG (reference sequence). The CDR3 loop spans 15 amino acids. Written as DNA, the CDR3 is TGTGCCTGGAGTTTCGGCAGGGTGGTTGGAAACACCATATATTTT. Translation: CAWSFGRVVGNTIYF.

The chain uses TRBV5-1 and TRBJ2-5; the match to TRBD2 covers 10 bases. CDR1 is SGHRS, CDR2 YFSETQ, per germline. V lost 4 bases to trimming and J lost 5 bases; unmatched junction nucleotides: 17. The CDR3 is 18 residues long. Written as DNA, the CDR3 is TGCGCCAGCAGCCCGCGGCAGGGACTAGCGAGCCAGGCGGAGACCCAGTACTTC. This gives the protein CASSPRQGLASQAETQYF.

This rearrangement joins TRBV12-5 to TRBJ2-3; 8 nucleotides agree with TRBD2. CDR1 and CDR2 (germline): LGHNT, FRNRAP. This CDR3 contains 17 residues. With V trimmed by 4 bases and J by 2 bases, 11 bases remained unmatched. The CDR3 sequence: CASGSGSGGAHTDTQYF. In DNA form, the CDR3 reads TGTGCTAGTGGTTCGGGTTCGGGAGGGGCTCACACAGATACGCAGTATTTT.

The rearrangement uses TRBV9 and TRBJ2-1; D ambiguous. Trimming cost V 0 bases and J 8 bases, with 6 bases left between them. Germline CDR1 SGDLS, CDR2 YYNGEE. The CDR3 extends over 12 amino acids. The chain's CDR3 is CASSVDLDEQFF. The DNA for the CDR3 is TGTGCCAGCAGCGTAGACTTGGATGAGCAGTTCTTC.

The chain recombines TRBV7-3 with TRBJ2-5, with 8 bases that match TRBD1. V was pared by 5 bases and J by 5 bases, with 10 bases of the junction left unmatched. The germline CDR1 and CDR2 sequences are SGHTA and FQGTGA. The CDR3 has 15 amino acids. This CDR3 is CASSPRGGQGETQYF. The CDR3 coding sequence is TGTGCCAGCAGCCCAAGGGGCGGACAGGGTGAGACCCAGTACTTC.

The chain recombines TRBV5-1 with TRBJ2-6, with 8 bases fitting TRBD2. This CDR3 is 19 amino acids long. The V gene's germline CDR1 is SGHRS and CDR2 YFSETQ. V dropped 0 bases and J dropped 3; count of bases not matched to a gene: 11. CDR3 sequence: CASSLEGRVTSVGANVLTF. Here the CDR3 DNA reads TGCGCCAGCAGCTTGGAAGGGAGAGTGACTAGCGTTGGGGCCAACGTCCTGACTTTC.